The next 32 T cell receptor beta chains were all read from a single sample in a study of T cells in Graves' hyperthyroidism and ophthalmopathy. Amplification targeted TCR beta CDR3 regions from RNA transcripts. With the HTBI primer set, the TCR CDR3 went through a first round of RT-PCR. From the multiplex PCR reads, TCRdb called clonotypes with MiXCR, one entry per CDR3 protein. The sample consists of 350,000 to 450,000 distinct CDR3 sequences, over 12% of them appearing once. The specimen sequenced was blood. Receptor source: a man in his fifties or sixties with Graves' ophthalmopathy.

This clonotype turned up a few times. The J gene is TRBJ2-1, the V gene TRBV6-1, with a possible D match to TRBD2 (6 bases). There are 12 residues in the CDR3. CDR1 is MNHNS and CDR2 is SASEGT in the germline V gene. V lost 8 bases, J lost 10 bases, and 15 bases lay in between. This chain's CDR3 is CASGPGLAEQFF. In DNA, the CDR3 is TGTGCCAGCGGGCCGGGACTCGCGGAGCAGTTCTTC.

The J gene is TRBJ1-2, the V gene TRBV24-1; D is perhaps TRBD1 (5 bases). The V gene's germline CDR1 is KGHDR and CDR2 SFDVKD. The CDR3 extends over 16 amino acids. Trimming pared 4 bases from V and 8 bases from J, leaving 22 bases between. CDR3 protein: CATSDPGRGLTGGYTF. DNA of the CDR3: TGTGCCACCAGTGACCCTGGACGGGGTCTTACAGGAGGCTACACCTTC.

This clonotype has a count of ten or more. The chain recombines TRBV5-5 with TRBJ2-7; tentative D call: TRBD1 (6 bases). The CDR3 has 15 amino acids. V was trimmed by 4 bases and J by 0 bases, leaving 14 bases between them. Germline lookup yields CDR1 SGHKS and CDR2 YYEKEE (reference sequence). Here the CDR3 reads CASSPRAGDSYEQYF. The CDR3 DNA reads as TGTGCCAGCAGCCCCCGAGCAGGGGACTCCTACGAGCAGTACTTC. The entire variable domain, with the rest obtained from reference TRBV5-5 and TRBJ2-7, is as follows: DAGVTQSPTHLIKTRGQQVTLRCSPISGHKSVSWYQQVLGQGPQFIFQYYEKEERGRGNFPDRFSARQFPNYSSELNVNALLLGDSALYLCASSPRAGDSYEQYFGPGTRLTVT.

The chain combines TRBV9 with TRBJ2-5, with 8 nucleotides matching TRBD2. The germline gives CDR1 SGDLS, CDR2 YYNGEE. The V gene end was trimmed by 3 bases and the J gene end by 4 bases; junction bases not matched to a gene: 5. The CDR3 is 14 residues long. Here the CDR3 reads CASSAGGVLETQYF. CDR3 nucleotides: TGTGCCAGCAGCGCGGGGGGGGTCCTAGAGACCCAGTACTTC. Combining the CDR3 with reference TRBV9 and TRBJ2-5 gives the whole variable domain DSGVTQTPKHLITATGQRVTLRCSPRSGDLSVYWYQQSLDQGLQFLIQYYNGEERAKGNILERFSAQQFPDLHSELNLSSLELGDSALYFCASSAGGVLETQYFGPGTRLLVL.

In this sample, this clonotype turned up a few times. The genes are TRBV30 and TRBJ2-7; maybe TRBD2 (5 bases). Trimming took 5 bases from V and 0 from J, leaving 23 bases between them. The V gene's germline CDR1 is GTSNPN and CDR2 SVGIG (reference sequence). The CDR3 is made up of 17 amino acids. The CDR3 region has the DNA TGTGCCTGGGGCAAACGGTTGAGCGGCACGAGCTCCTACGAGCAGTACTTC. Translated: CAWGKRLSGTSSYEQYF. The entire variable domain, with the rest obtained from reference TRBV30 and TRBJ2-7, is as follows: SQTIHQWPATLVQPVGSPLSLECTVEGTSNPNLYWYRQAAGRGLQLLFYSVGIGQISSEVPQNLSASRPQDRQFILSSKKLLLSDSGFYLCAWGKRLSGTSSYEQYFGPGTRLTVT.

This clonotype was picked up a small number of times. V usage is TRBV24-1 and J usage is TRBJ2-1; 14 nucleotides line up with TRBD2. Germline-derived CDR1 and CDR2 are KGHDR and SFDVKD. This CDR3 region has 16 residues. The junction had 7 bases not matched to a gene; V was cut back by 3 bases and J by 10 bases. CDR3 sequence: CATSDPAGLAGVEQFF. CDR3 in DNA: TGTGCCACCAGTGATCCGGCGGGACTAGCGGGAGTCGAGCAGTTCTTC.

This clonotype was seen ten or more times. The V call is TRBV30, the J call TRBJ1-1; D is undetermined. V lost 2 bases and J lost 1, with 8 bases in between. Germline CDR1 reads GTSNPN; CDR2 reads SVGIG (reference sequence). CDR3 length: 13 amino acids. The CDR3 DNA reads TGTGCCTGGAGTCGAAACAGGAACACTGAAGCTTTCTTT. This sequence encodes CAWSRNRNTEAFF. Together with reference TRBV30 and TRBJ1-1, the CDR3 gives the full variable domain: SQTIHQWPATLVQPVGSPLSLECTVEGTSNPNLYWYRQAAGRGLQLLFYSVGIGQISSEVPQNLSASRPQDRQFILSSKKLLLSDSGFYLCAWSRNRNTEAFFGQGTRLTVV.

This clonotype came up many times. The V call is TRBV2, the J call TRBJ2-3, with 7 bases matching TRBD2. The junction had 6 bases not matched to a gene; V was cut back by 9 bases and J by 0 bases. The CDR3 spans 14 residues. CDR1 and CDR2 (germline): SNHLY, FYNNEI. The CDR3 DNA reads as TGTGCCAGTCTTCCGGGGGGTAGCACAGATACGCAGTATTTT. It specifies CASLPGGSTDTQYF.

This clonotype was detected ten times or more. The chain joins TRBV24-1 to TRBJ2-7; weak D call: TRBD2 (6 bases). V shed 1 base and J shed 0 bases, with 9 bases lying between them. This CDR3 is built from 15 residues. Germline V lookup: CDR1 KGHDR, CDR2 SFDVKD. The CDR3 bases are TGTGCCACCAGTGATTTATCCGGGAGCTCCTACGAGCAGTACTTC. This encodes CATSDLSGSSYEQYF.

This chain uses TRBV20-1 with TRBJ2-1; 9 bases are shared with TRBD2. The junction had 8 bases not matched to a gene; V was cut back by 2 bases and J by 9 bases. Per germline, CDR1 DFQATT and CDR2 SNEGSKA (reference sequence). The CDR3 covers 14 residues. CDR3 coding DNA: TGCAGTGCTAGACTTATAGCGGGAGTTAGTGAGCAGTTCTTC. Its translation: CSARLIAGVSEQFF.

This clonotype has ten or more counts. J is TRBJ2-5 and V is TRBV11-3; tentative D call: TRBD1 (6 bases). This CDR3 has 14 residues. The V end lost 2 bases, the J end lost 1 base, and 8 bases lay between the germline ends. CDR1 and CDR2 (germline): SGHNT, YENEEA. DNA for the CDR3: TGTGCCAGCAGCTTAAGCAGGGGCCAAGAGACCCAGTACTTC. Translated: CASSLSRGQETQYF.

This clonotype has a count of ten or more. V and J are TRBV30 and TRBJ2-5, with D possibly being TRBD2 (5 bases). This CDR3 comprises 14 residues. Trimming left V 3 bases short and J 5 bases short, with 16 bases between. Germline lookup yields CDR1 GTSNPN and CDR2 SVGIG (reference sequence). As DNA, the CDR3 is TGTGCCTGGAGCATTCAAGGGCCGGGGGAGACCCAGTACTTC. This sequence encodes CAWSIQGPGETQYF.

This clonotype was detected ten times or more. The chain uses TRBV20-1 and TRBJ1-2, with D maybe TRBD1 (5 bases). CDR3 size: 13 residues. V dropped 4 bases and J dropped 1 base, with 10 bases sitting between them. Germline-derived CDR1 and CDR2 are DFQATT and SNEGSKA (reference sequence). CDR3 region: CSATTELNYGYTF. CDR3 bases: TGCAGTGCTACGACAGAGCTTAACTATGGCTACACCTTC.

This chain links TRBV28 with TRBJ2-7; TRBD2 aligns across 10 bases. Unmatched junction bases numbered 11, after V lost 5 bases and J lost 4 bases. The CDR3 totals 16 residues. Looked up from germline, CDR1 is MDHEN and CDR2 is SYDVKM. The CDR3 here is CASSVTSGIISYEQYF. In DNA form, the CDR3 reads TGTGCCAGCAGTGTAACTAGCGGGATAATATCATACGAGCAGTACTTC.

This clonotype has at least ten counts. The rearrangement uses TRBV7-2 and TRBJ1-2; D might be TRBD1 (5 bases). CDR1 is SGHTA and CDR2 is FQGNSA in the germline V gene. The germline V and J ends were trimmed by 4 bases and 2 bases, with 11 bases remaining between them. The CDR3 has 14 residues. The DNA for the CDR3 is TGTGCCAGCAGCTCCGGGACGGGAAACTATGGCTACACCTTC. Its translation: CASSSGTGNYGYTF.

The chain uses TRBV7-8 and TRBJ2-3; TRBD2 aligns across 9 bases. V shed 5 bases, J shed 0 bases, and the junction held 6 bases outside the gene matches. In germline, CDR1 is SGHVS, CDR2 FQNEAQ. The CDR3 runs 16 residues. The DNA for the CDR3 is TGTGCCAGCAGCCCGGGACTAGCTTCTAGCACAGATACGCAGTATTTT. Protein: CASSPGLASSTDTQYF.

This clonotype was seen at least ten times. The genes are TRBV20-1 and TRBJ1-5; TRBD1 matches at 7 bases. V trimming: 6 bases; J trimming: 9 bases; junction bases outside the gene matches: 14. The CDR3 runs 14 residues. Germline V gives CDR1 DFQATT, CDR2 SNEGSKA (reference sequence). The CDR3 DNA follows: TGCAGTGCCAAAGCCGGACAGGCCGGGGGGCCCCAGCATTTT. Protein product: CSAKAGQAGGPQHF.

In its sample, this clonotype was seen a few times. This chain connects TRBV5-1 to TRBJ2-7; D uncertain. The V gene lost 5 bases and the J gene lost 1 base, with 13 bases spanning the gap. CDR1 and CDR2 from the germline V gene are SGHRS and YFSETQ. The CDR3 has 14 residues. The CDR3 DNA sequence: TGCGCCAGCAGGTACCTGGATGGGTCCTACGAGCAGTACTTC. Protein product: CASRYLDGSYEQYF. The whole variable domain, remainder taken from reference TRBV5-1 and TRBJ2-7, is KAGVTQTPRYLIKTRGQQVTLSCSPISGHRSVSWYQQTPGQGLQFLFEYFSETQRNKGNFPGRFSGRQFSNSRSEMNVSTLELGDSALYLCASRYLDGSYEQYFGPGTRLTVT.

The sample holds many counts of this clonotype. V gene TRBV5-1 combines with J gene TRBJ2-7; 11 bases fit TRBD1. CDR3 size: 14 residues. V trimming: 4 bases; J trimming: 5 bases; junction bases outside the gene matches: 5. CDR1 and CDR2 (germline): SGHRS, YFSETQ. CDR3 bases: TGCGCCAGCAGCCCGGACAGGGGGCCCCACGAGCAGTACTTC. Translated: CASSPDRGPHEQYF.

This clonotype was found many times. V usage is TRBV20-1 and J usage is TRBJ2-7, with D perhaps given as TRBD1 or TRBD2 (5 bases each). The CDR3 is 12 amino acids. Trimming removed 4 bases from V and 5 bases from J, with 12 bases in between. The germline gives CDR1 DFQATT, CDR2 SNEGSKA (reference sequence). CDR3 region: CSATEGFHEQYF. The CDR3 region has the DNA TGCAGTGCTACCGAGGGGTTCCACGAGCAGTACTTC.

The genes are TRBV3-1 and TRBJ1-2; D is possibly TRBD1 (5 bases). Germline CDR1 LGHDT, CDR2 YNNKEL (reference sequence). The CDR3 is 15 residues long. V lost 4 bases, J lost 5 bases, and 17 bases lay in between. In nucleotides, the CDR3 is TGTGCCAGCAGCCGTCCCGGGACGGCCCATTATGGCTACACCTTC. Translating it yields CASSRPGTAHYGYTF.

This clonotype was recorded a few times. This chain uses TRBV4-1 with TRBJ2-7, with 15 bases fitting TRBD2. Trimming took 0 bases from V and 3 from J; bases not matched to a gene: 3. Looked up from germline, CDR1 is MGHRA and CDR2 is YSYEKL. This CDR3 has 17 residues. CDR3 sequence: CASSQDRTSGRDYEQYF. The CDR3 DNA reads TGCGCCAGCAGCCAAGATAGGACTAGCGGGAGGGACTACGAGCAGTACTTC.

V and J are TRBV15 and TRBJ2-2; the match to TRBD2 covers 10 bases. The length of the CDR3 is 17 residues. Trimming took 1 base from V and 5 from J; bases not matched to a gene: 7. Germline CDR1 reads LNHNV; CDR2 reads YYDKDF (reference sequence). CDR3 bases: TGTGCCACCAGCAGAGCACCAAGGACTAGCGGTACCGGGGAGCTGTTTTTT. This sequence encodes CATSRAPRTSGTGELFF.

The rearrangement links TRBV10-3 to TRBJ2-3; 13 positions agree with TRBD2. Germline CDR1 and CDR2: ENHRY and SYGVKD. The CDR3 is 15 residues long. Germline trimming cut 5 bases from V and 10 bases from J; bases unmatched to any gene: 9. CDR3 residues: CAISTTSGRAPSQYF. Here the CDR3 DNA reads TGTGCCATCAGTACTACTAGCGGGAGGGCCCCATCGCAGTATTTT.

This clonotype was seen a handful of times. The rearrangement uses TRBV5-5 and TRBJ1-1, with 9 bases matching TRBD1. CDR3 length equals 15 residues. Germline V CDR1 and CDR2: SGHKS, YYEKEE (reference sequence). With 0 bases clipped from V and 3 bases from J, the junction kept 3 bases outside the gene matches. CDR3 amino acids: CASSLVGQGYTEAFF. The CDR3 DNA sequence: TGTGCCAGCAGCTTGGTAGGACAGGGGTACACTGAAGCTTTCTTT.

This clonotype was recorded many times. The rearrangement links TRBV7-9 to TRBJ2-1, with D possibly TRBD2 on 6 matching bases. Trimming shortened V by 7 bases and J by 5 bases, and 9 bases separated the two germline ends. From germline, CDR1 is SEHNR and CDR2 FQNEAQ (reference sequence). The CDR3 is made up of 12 amino acids. CDR3 bases: TGTGCCAGCACATCGGGGGACAATGAGCAGTTCTTC. Its protein is CASTSGDNEQFF.

This clonotype was observed at least ten times. V gene TRBV15 combines with J gene TRBJ2-7; TRBD1 agrees at 8 bases. In germline, CDR1 is LNHNV, CDR2 YYDKDF (reference sequence). The CDR3 contains 15 residues. V lost 5 bases and J lost 5; bases outside the gene matches: 11. CDR3 nucleotide sequence: TGTGCCACCAGCGGCTCCCTCGGACAGGGCCACGAGCAGTACTTC. It is translated as CATSGSLGQGHEQYF.

CDR3 DNA sequence: TGTGCCAGCTCGGACGGTAACGGGAAGAATCAGCCCCAGCATTTT. Protein: CASSDGNGKNQPQHF. The chain combines TRBV18 with TRBJ1-5; no clear D gene. The CDR3 consists of 15 residues. Trimming removed 6 bases at V and 4 bases at J, with 16 bases between. The germline V gene has CDR1 KGHSH and CDR2 LQKENI.

The table lists this clonotype with many counts. This chain links TRBV7-9 with TRBJ2-5; D possibly matches TRBD1 or TRBD2 (5 bases each). This CDR3 region has 14 residues. V was trimmed by 2 bases and J by 5 bases, leaving 12 bases between them. CDR1 and CDR2 (germline): SEHNR, FQNEAQ (reference sequence). The CDR3 region is CASSLHGAMETQYF. The CDR3 nucleotides read TGTGCCAGCAGCTTACACGGGGCAATGGAGACCCAGTACTTC.

Ten or more counts support this clonotype. The chain joins TRBV24-1 to TRBJ2-1; 9 positions match TRBD1. Germline V gene sequence: CDR1 KGHDR, CDR2 SFDVKD. This CDR3 region has 16 residues. The V gene end was trimmed by 3 bases and the J gene end by 6 bases; junction bases not matched to a gene: 8. The chain's CDR3 is CATSDDRDRAGNEQFF. The CDR3 DNA reads as TGTGCCACCAGTGATGACCGGGACAGGGCTGGCAATGAGCAGTTCTTC.

This clonotype was counted at least ten times. The rearrangement uses TRBV7-8 and TRBJ1-2; D ambiguous. The germline CDR1 and CDR2 sequences are SGHVS and FQNEAQ. The CDR3 is made up of 12 amino acids. With 2 bases removed from V and 6 bases from J, the gap between germline ends came to 7 bases. The CDR3 region is CASSLRADGYTF. CDR3 bases: TGTGCCAGCAGCTTAAGGGCGGATGGCTACACCTTC.

This clonotype was counted ten times or more. The V call is TRBV11-3, the J call TRBJ2-7; 10 bases are shared with TRBD2. The V segment lost 3 bases and the J segment 6 bases; nucleotides outside the gene matches: 8. CDR1 SGHNT and CDR2 YENEEA come from the germline V gene. There are 15 residues in the CDR3. The CDR3 is CASSFSTSGTREQYF. The CDR3 bases are TGTGCCAGCAGCTTCTCAACTAGCGGGACACGCGAGCAGTACTTC. Full variable domain (outside the CDR3, taken from reference TRBV11-3 and TRBJ2-7): EAGVVQSPRYKIIEKKQPVAFWCNPISGHNTLYWYLQNLGQGPELLIRYENEEAVDDSQLPKDRFSAERLKGVDSTLKIQPAELGDSAVYLCASSFSTSGTREQYFGPGTRLTVT.